Listed below are T cell receptor beta chains from one sample, sequenced in a study of blood T cell repertoires in COVID-19. Clones were read by immunoSEQ multiplex PCR, and TCRdb kept only the in-frame ones, dropping some. The top ten hold 16% of the sample, which has more than 100,000 clones, around three quarters seen once. The sample comprised peripheral blood. These receptors all stem from a man aged 60-69 years with active or convalescent COVID-19. Both conserved end residues are part of each CDR3. Fields, in order: J gene, V gene, D gene, clone size, CDR3 protein, CDR3 DNA. The D gene is left open where the match is weak. Not every row has a clone size; where given, it reads once, few, many or a size class.

TRBJ2-5 TRBV2 TRBD2 few CASSGTSTYQETQYF TGTGCCAGCAGCGGGACTAGCACATACCAAGAGACCCAGTACTTC
TRBJ2-1 TRBV11-3 - - CASSLGPRDNEQFF TGTGCCAGCAGCTTAGGCCCCAGGGACAATGAGCAGTTCTTC
TRBJ1-2 TRBV5-4 TRBD1 - CASSGRQGVNYGYTF TGTGCCAGCAGCGGCAGACAGGGGGTAAACTATGGCTACACCTTC
TRBJ1-4 TRBV7-9 - - CASSLVAGNEKLFF TGTGCCAGCAGCTTAGTGGCAGGCAATGAAAAACTGTTTTTT
TRBJ2-7 TRBV4-2 TRBD1 - CASSQEGPGTANYLGEQYF TGTGCCAGCAGCCAAGAAGGGCCCGGGACAGCGAACTACTTGGGAGAGCAGTACTTC
TRBJ2-5 TRBV27 TRBD1 - CASRDRGWAQYF TGTGCCAGCAGGGACAGGGGATGGGCCCAGTACTTC
TRBJ2-1 TRBV11-2 - - CASSPRAGPYNEQFF TGTGCCAGCAGCCCGCGAGCGGGTCCGTACAATGAGCAGTTCTTC
TRBJ1-6 TRBV25-1 - few CASSVNNNSPLHF TGTGCCAGCAGTGTTAACAATAATTCACCCCTCCACTTT
TRBJ2-1 TRBV7-2 TRBD2 few CATKGTSGRFGEQFF TGTGCCACTAAGGGGACTAGCGGGAGATTTGGTGAGCAGTTCTTC
TRBJ2-7 TRBV11-2 TRBD2 once CASSLSIAGVYEQYF TGTGCCAGCAGCTTATCCATAGCGGGAGTCTACGAGCAGTACTTC
TRBJ1-2 TRBV9 - - CASSGGTNYGYTF TGTGCCAGCAGCGGGGGGACAAACTATGGCTACACCTTC
TRBJ2-7 TRBV6-4 - - CASYYEQYF TGTGCCAGCTACTACGAGCAGTACTTC